The rows below give T cell receptor beta chains drawn from one sample of a study of cytomegalovirus exposure and HLA in healthy donors. TCRdb's copy holds only in-frame clones and misses some; the assay was immunoSEQ multiplex PCR. This table holds over 130,000 clones, 70% to 90% found once. Sequenced input: PBMCs. Source of these receptors: a man in his fifties in good health and CMV-seronegative. Each CDR3 is given with its conserved first and last residue. A D gene is named only where the DNA matches it firmly. Rows may omit the clone size; those that give it use once, few, many or a size class.

d_call,j_call,v_call,clone_size,cdr3_aa,cdr3_nt
TRBD2,TRBJ2-5,TRBV6-1,NA,CASSDQSGGRETQYF,TGTGCCAGCAGTGATCAAAGCGGGGGACGGGAGACCCAGTACTTC
NA,TRBJ2-5,TRBV28,NA,CASSFGYKTGGYQETQYF,TGTGCCAGCAGTTTTGGGTATAAAACGGGCGGGTACCAAGAGACCCAGTACTTC
NA,TRBJ2-2,TRBV4-2,once,CASSQEMGAPGTGELFF,TGTGCCAGCAGCCAAGAGATGGGGGCCCCGGGAACCGGGGAGCTGTTTTTT
NA,TRBJ1-1,TRBV18,NA,CASSVRGDTEAFF,TGTGCCAGCTCAGTCAGGGGAGACACTGAAGCTTTCTTT
NA,TRBJ2-3,TRBV29-1,NA,CSFPLGDTQYF,TGCAGCTTCCCCCTCGGGGATACGCAGTATTTT
NA,TRBJ1-2,TRBV25-1,NA,CASRGPDGGNYGYTF,TGTGCCAGCCGGGGTCCGGACGGTGGTAACTATGGCTACACCTTC
NA,TRBJ1-1,TRBV2,NA,CASSERHGPGAFF,TGTGCCAGCAGTGAACGGCACGGTCCGGGGGCTTTCTTT
TRBD1,TRBJ1-4,TRBV18,NA,CASSPRTGGDNEKLFF,TGTGCCAGCTCACCACGGACAGGGGGCGATAATGAAAAACTGTTTTTT
TRBD2,TRBJ2-5,TRBV29-1,few,CSVLGLAGVFQETQYF,TGCAGCGTCTTGGGACTAGCGGGAGTTTTCCAAGAGACCCAGTACTTC
NA,TRBJ1-4,TRBV27,NA,CASSFGGPNEKLFF,TGTGCCAGCAGTTTTGGCGGGCCCAATGAAAAACTGTTTTTT
NA,TRBJ1-1,TRBV7-2,NA,CASSLDRNTEAFF,TGTGCCAGCAGCTTAGACAGAAACACTGAAGCTTTCTTT
NA,TRBJ2-1,TRBV4-2,NA,CASSQENLQGGYNEQFF,TGTGCCAGCAGCCAAGAAAATCTCCAGGGGGGATACAATGAGCAGTTCTTC
NA,TRBJ1-2,TRBV7-6,NA,CASSLGLSGEGYTF,TGTGCCAGCAGCTTAGGATTAAGTGGGGAGGGCTACACCTTC
TRBD2,TRBJ2-1,TRBV5-4,NA,CASTPGTSGMVEQFF,TGTGCCAGCACCCCCGGGACTAGCGGGATGGTTGAGCAGTTCTTC
NA,TRBJ2-2,TRBV7-3,NA,CASSPSGTRNTGELFF,TGTGCCAGCAGCCCGTCCGGGACACGGAACACCGGGGAGCTGTTTTTT
NA,TRBJ2-1,TRBV5-5,NA,CASSLEQLTYNEQFF,TGTGCCAGCAGCTTGGAACAGTTAACATACAATGAGCAGTTCTTC
TRBD2,TRBJ2-4,TRBV6-5,NA,CASSSGTGIQYF,TGTGCCAGCAGTAGCGGGACGGGCATTCAGTACTTC
NA,TRBJ2-3,TRBV18,NA,CASSSSTDTQYF,TGTGCCAGCTCATCTAGCACAGATACGCAGTATTTT
TRBD1,TRBJ1-3,TRBV18,NA,CASSTQGTGYGNTIYF,TGTGCCAGCTCAACACAAGGGACAGGCTACGGAAACACCATATATTTT
NA,TRBJ1-6,TRBV18,NA,CASSQAAPTFSSPLHF,TGTGCCAGCTCACAGGCGGCCCCGACCTTCAGTTCACCCCTCCACTTT
TRBD1,TRBJ1-1,TRBV19,medium-sized,CASSIQGGLDEAFF,TGTGCCAGTAGTATTCAGGGGGGTTTAGATGAAGCTTTCTTT
TRBD1,TRBJ1-2,TRBV6-1,NA,CASDRGNYGYTF,TGTGCCAGCGACAGGGGCAACTATGGCTACACCTTC
TRBD1,TRBJ1-1,TRBV6-5,NA,CASSYPRQGGTEAFF,TGTGCCAGCAGTTACCCGAGACAGGGAGGAACTGAAGCTTTCTTT
TRBD2,TRBJ2-2,TRBV30,NA,CASRSASGTGELFF,TGTGCCTCCCGATCGGCTAGCGGTACCGGGGAGCTGTTTTTT
TRBD1,TRBJ1-1,TRBV2,NA,CASSKEGRGDTEAFF,TGTGCCAGCAGTAAAGAAGGCAGGGGGGACACTGAAGCTTTCTTT
TRBD1,TRBJ1-3,TRBV25-1,NA,CASSDQQGTGNTIYF,TGTGCCAGCAGTGATCAACAGGGGACTGGAAACACCATATATTTT
NA,TRBJ1-1,TRBV7-2,NA,CASSLRTEAFF,TGTGCCAGCAGCTTACGGACTGAAGCTTTCTTT
NA,TRBJ1-1,TRBV28,NA,CASRTPGEQSTEAFF,TGTGCCAGCAGAACCCCCGGGGAGCAGAGCACTGAAGCTTTCTTT
TRBD2,TRBJ2-3,TRBV7-9,NA,CASSLASGGPSDTQYF,TGTGCCAGCAGCTTAGCTAGCGGGGGCCCATCGGATACGCAGTATTTT
TRBD1,TRBJ1-1,TRBV28,NA,CASSLPQGSEAFF,TGTGCCAGCAGTCTGCCACAGGGGTCTGAAGCTTTCTTT
TRBD2,TRBJ2-1,TRBV6-5,few,CASSRTGGGVHEQFF,TGTGCCAGCAGTCGGACGGGAGGGGGTGTCCATGAGCAGTTCTTC
NA,TRBJ1-3,TRBV11-3,NA,CASSTSASGNTIYF,TGTGCCAGCAGCACGTCAGCGTCTGGAAACACCATATATTTT
TRBD2,TRBJ2-7,TRBV9,NA,CASSVAMKLAGAPTYEQYF,TGTGCCAGCAGCGTAGCGATGAAACTAGCGGGAGCCCCTACCTACGAGCAGTACTTC
TRBD1,TRBJ2-6,TRBV4-1,NA,CASSHQGTGTISGANVLTF,TGCGCCAGCAGCCACCAAGGGACAGGTACTATTTCTGGGGCCAACGTCCTGACTTTC
TRBD1,TRBJ2-3,TRBV9,NA,CASSPRGTGGLDTQYF,TGTGCCAGCAGCCCCCGGGGGACAGGGGGCTTAGATACGCAGTATTTT
NA,TRBJ1-2,TRBV18,NA,CASSPPLGAGGYGYTF,TGTGCCAGCTCACCGCCCTTGGGGGCCGGCGGCTATGGCTACACCTTC
NA,TRBJ2-2,TRBV5-1,NA,CASSLGHTSTGELFF,TGCGCCAGCAGCTTGGGACATACTAGCACCGGGGAGCTGTTTTTT
NA,TRBJ1-5,TRBV2,NA,CASSENRESSNQPQHF,TGTGCCAGCAGTGAAAACCGGGAGTCTAGCAATCAGCCCCAGCATTTT
TRBD1,TRBJ1-1,TRBV5-1,NA,CASSASGTGMNTEAFF,TGCGCCAGCAGCGCCAGCGGGACAGGGATGAACACTGAAGCTTTCTTT
TRBD1,TRBJ2-7,TRBV6-6,NA,CASSRGQGASYEQYF,TGTGCCAGCAGCCGAGGACAGGGGGCCTCCTACGAGCAGTACTTC
NA,TRBJ2-4,TRBV6-5,NA,CASSYRGQGAKNIQYF,TGTGCCAGCAGTTACCGAGGCCAGGGGGCCAAAAACATTCAGTACTTC
NA,TRBJ1-1,TRBV18,NA,CASSPRSDTEAFF,TGTGCCAGCTCACCAAGGAGTGATACTGAAGCTTTCTTT
TRBD1,TRBJ1-4,TRBV2,NA,CATGLSRDSSEKLFF,TGTGCCACCGGATTGTCCCGGGACAGCAGTGAAAAACTGTTTTTT
TRBD1,TRBJ1-1,TRBV9,NA,CASSGRQGNTEAFF,TGTGCCAGCAGCGGCCGACAGGGGAACACTGAAGCTTTCTTT
NA,TRBJ2-7,TRBV5-1,NA,CASSETGPPTAYEQYF,TGCGCCAGCAGCGAAACAGGGCCCCCCACGGCCTACGAGCAGTACTTC
TRBD2,TRBJ2-5,TRBV4-1,NA,CASSREGLAGRETQYF,TGCGCCAGCAGCCGTGAAGGACTAGCGGGGAGAGAGACCCAGTACTTC
NA,TRBJ2-6,TRBV5-6,NA,CASSLSSVSGANVLTF,TGTGCCAGCAGCTTGTCTAGCGTATCCGGGGCCAACGTCCTGACTTTC
NA,TRBJ1-3,TRBV7-9,NA,CASSPPTWGQSGNTIYF,TGTGCCAGCAGCCCCCCCACGTGGGGACAATCTGGAAACACCATATATTTT
NA,TRBJ2-5,TRBV19,NA,CASSIGKGTRTEETQYF,TGTGCCAGTAGTATAGGGAAAGGGACTCGGACCGAAGAGACCCAGTACTTC
TRBD2,TRBJ2-7,TRBV5-1,NA,CASSLESSGTYEQYF,TGCGCCAGCAGCTTGGAGTCTAGCGGTACCTACGAGCAGTACTTC
TRBD1,TRBJ2-7,TRBV2,once,CASLGNRGYTYEQYF,TGTGCCAGCCTTGGGAACAGGGGCTACACCTACGAGCAGTACTTC
TRBD1,TRBJ1-4,TRBV18,NA,CASSPPGQTNEKLFF,TGTGCCAGCTCACCGCCGGGACAGACTAATGAAAAACTGTTTTTT
NA,TRBJ1-1,TRBV9,NA,CASSPRGAYLNTEAFF,TGTGCCAGCAGCCCCCGAGGTGCCTATTTGAACACTGAAGCTTTCTTT
NA,TRBJ2-7,TRBV13,NA,CASSPRGSSYEQYF,TGTGCCAGCAGCCCTCGAGGGAGCTCCTACGAGCAGTACTTC
TRBD2,TRBJ2-7,TRBV6-1,NA,CASSSRTSGVYEQYF,TGTGCCAGCAGTAGTAGGACTAGCGGGGTCTACGAGCAGTACTTC